This TCR beta chain derives from a study of beta chain features in type 1 diabetes. Reverse transcribing all isolated RNA meant expressed TCRB transcripts were sequenced. This table comes from immunoSEQ multiplex PCR, and its TCRdb copy is limited to in-frame clones, with some not included. The sample lists 350,000 to 400,000 clones, around 16% seen once, with under 0.02% in the top ten. Averaging approximately 0.11 L, one heparinised blood draw was given by each donor. Unmatched junction bases numbered 3, after V lost 3 bases and J lost 0 bases. The CDR3 has 14 amino acids. Germline V gene lookup returns CDR1 SGDLS and CDR2 YYNGEE. Points from the study as a whole: Patients with type 1 diabetes showed fewer VDJ junction insertions and more deletions.

This clone was recorded a few times. The target antigen is unknown. The clonotype originates from a woman in her late teens or twenties in good health. The V gene is TRBV9, the J gene TRBJ2-7; 7 bases map to TRBD2. Sequencing was done on a sample of naive CD4+ T cells from blood. The CDR3 DNA is TGTGCCAGCAGCGCGTCTAGCGGCTCCTACGAGCAGTACTTC. Residues: CASSASSGSYEQYF.